This TCR beta chain was identified in a study of OX40 agonist ivuxolimab in advanced cancers. Overall study results and limits: At 0.1 to 3.0 mg/kg and by week 6, CD4+ and CD8+ T cells in the blood had expanded clonally.

Points on this clone: What it binds is not known.

The assay was immunoSEQ multiplex PCR, and TCRdb's table has in-frame clones only and misses some. The table has tens of thousands of clones, 90% seen once. V lost 5 bases to trimming and J lost 2 bases; unmatched junction nucleotides: 8. The CDR3 has 15 residues. Germline loops: CDR1 SGHNT, CDR2 YENEEA. This clonotype originated in an adult with an advanced solid tumor such as melanoma, head and neck, liver or kidney cancer. Sequencing used CD4+ or CD8+ T cells sorted from blood, obtained in a trial of the OX40 agonist ivuxolimab. The chain couples TRBV11-3 to TRBJ1-1; 7 bases agree with TRBD1. CDR3 protein: CASSAFGTANTEAFF. CDR3 coding DNA: TGTGCCAGCAGCGCGTTCGGGACAGCAAACACTGAAGCTTTCTTT.